One and the same sample provided the 5 T cell receptor beta chains below, sequenced in a study of identifying expanded T cells in peripheral blood. Repertoires were generated with immunoSEQ multiplex PCR, while TCRdb's copy carries only in-frame clones and drops some. This sample has under 120,000 clones, with around 89% found just once. Sequenced: blood. The receptors stem from a person aged 18 to 75 in good health.

The V and J genes are TRBV11-2 and TRBJ1-6, with D perhaps TRBD1 (5 bases). The CDR3 consists of 19 residues. Trimming took 5 bases from V and 0 from J, leaving 20 bases between them. The germline gives CDR1 SGHAT, CDR2 FQNNGV. Here the CDR3 reads CASSLLGGSMSSYNSPLHF. DNA for the CDR3: TGTGCCAGCAGCCTCCTGGGGGGGTCCATGAGCTCCTATAATTCACCCCTCCACTTT.

The J gene is TRBJ1-5, the V gene TRBV6-5; a weak D match, TRBD1 (5 bases). The CDR3 is 14 residues long. Germline CDR1 is MNHEY and CDR2 is SVGAGI. V lost 0 bases to trimming and J lost 7 bases, with 10 bases between them. The CDR3 region is CASSYSGGRQPQHF. DNA of the CDR3: TGTGCCAGCAGTTACTCTGGGGGGAGGCAGCCCCAGCATTTT.

The chain uses TRBV5-1 and TRBJ2-5, with 8 bases aligning to TRBD1. Germline values: CDR1 SGHRS, CDR2 YFSETQ. The CDR3 is 14 residues long. V shed 2 bases and J 5 bases; nucleotides not matched to a gene: 5. The CDR3 region is CASSFGTGFETQYF. In DNA, the CDR3 is TGCGCCAGCAGCTTCGGGACAGGATTTGAGACCCAGTACTTC.

The chain uses TRBV28 and TRBJ2-7; D perhaps matches TRBD1 (6 bases). V was trimmed by 6 bases and J by 3 bases, leaving 12 bases between them. The CDR3 is 13 residues long. Germline values: CDR1 MDHEN, CDR2 SYDVKM. CDR3 sequence (DNA): TGTGCCAGCAGCCCCCGACAGGTCTACGAGCAGTACTTC. Its protein product is CASSPRQVYEQYF.

A single count supports this clone. The chain couples TRBV29-1 to TRBJ2-2; D gene ambiguous. Trimming left V 6 bases short and J 3 bases short, with 2 bases between. The CDR3 is 10 residues long. The germline V gene has CDR1 SQVTM and CDR2 ANQGSEA. The DNA for the CDR3 is TGCAGCGTGGACACCGGGGAGCTGTTTTTT. It translates to CSVDTGELFF.